The 21 T cell receptor beta chains listed next were all sequenced from one sample in a study of persistence of HIV-infected CD4 T cells. The libraries were made with immunoSEQ version 4 in survey mode. Profiling relied on immunoSEQ multiplex PCR, and the TCRdb table lists in-frame clones only, not all of them. The sample lists under 40,000 clones, roughly 70% occurring once. An overlapping HIV-1 Gag peptide pool stimulated these cells at about 0.91 ug/peptide/mL. Responding CD4+ T cells were sorted by upregulation of both CD40 ligand and CD69. The antigens these receptors bind are not known. The sample consisted of CD4+ T cells sorted from PBMCs after approximately 19-hour stimulation, taken from a patient who received antiretroviral therapy. The receptors were sampled from an adult man with HIV who was CMV-seropositive.

In regard to this clone: Other DNA sequences within the sample encode an identical CDR3. This rearrangement joins TRBV2 to TRBJ1-2; no firm D call. CDR3 size: 12 residues. Trimming took 6 bases from V and 6 from J, leaving 11 bases between them. Germline V gene sequence: CDR1 SNHLY, CDR2 FYNNEI. CDR3 sequence (DNA): TGTGCCAGCAGGGGCCTCTTCGATGGCTACACCTTC. Protein: CASRGLFDGYTF.

The chain links TRBV19 to TRBJ1-1, with a weak D call TRBD1 (6 bases). In germline, CDR1 is LNHDA, CDR2 SQIVND (reference sequence). V shed 8 bases and J shed 4 bases, with 20 bases lying between them. The CDR3 loop spans 15 amino acids. CDR3 DNA sequence: TGTGCCAGTTCTGACAGGACAAGGACGTCCACTGAAGCTTTCTTT. This sequence encodes CASSDRTRTSTEAFF.

Only one count was recorded for this clone. The chain is built from TRBV6-6 and TRBJ1-2; 7 bases line up with TRBD1. V was clipped by 6 bases and J by 7 bases; unmatched bases: 11. From germline, CDR1 is MNHNY and CDR2 SVGAGI (reference sequence). This CDR3 spans 14 amino acids. Written as DNA, the CDR3 is TGTGCCAGCAGACCCGACAGGGACTCGGCTGGCTACACCTTC. It translates to CASRPDRDSAGYTF.

This clone was picked up a small number of times. The V call is TRBV5-1, the J call TRBJ1-5; a possible D gene is TRBD1 (5 bases). The CDR3 is 17 amino acids. V was clipped by 4 bases and J by 2 bases, with 19 bases between them. The germline gives CDR1 SGHRS, CDR2 YFSETQ. The CDR3 is CASSARPQGSGNQPQHF. The CDR3, as DNA: TGCGCCAGCAGCGCTCGCCCCCAGGGATCGGGCAATCAGCCCCAGCATTTT.

This clone appeared a few times. V gene TRBV7-2 combines with J gene TRBJ1-5, with D hard to call. Trimming cost V 1 base and J 8 bases, with 9 bases left between them. Germline V gene data show CDR1 as SGHTA and CDR2 as FQGNSA. The CDR3 sequence is 13 residues long. In nucleotides, the CDR3 is TGTGCCAGCAGCTTAGTGGGAACGGAGCCCCAGCATTTT. Amino acid sequence: CASSLVGTEPQHF.

V gene TRBV24-1 combines with J gene TRBJ2-3; 10 bases map to TRBD1. Germline loops: CDR1 KGHDR, CDR2 SFDVKD. V was clipped by 5 bases and J by 2 bases; unmatched bases: 6. The CDR3 runs to 16 residues. The CDR3: CATSVPRQGATDTQYF. CDR3 DNA sequence: TGTGCCACCAGTGTCCCTCGACAGGGGGCCACAGATACGCAGTATTTT.

This clone has only a few counts. The gene calls are TRBV10-3 and TRBJ1-6; D gene uncertain. This CDR3 is 14 amino acids long. V was cut by 10 bases and J by 0 bases, with 10 bases left in between. In germline, CDR1 is ENHRY, CDR2 SYGVKD. CDR3 nucleotides: TGTGCCAGCCTCGAGAGCTCCTATAATTCACCCCTCCACTTT. Protein sequence: CASLESSYNSPLHF.

The chain is built from TRBV18 and TRBJ1-3; 10 bases are a match to TRBD1. Germline V lookup: CDR1 KGHSH, CDR2 LQKENI. The length of the CDR3 is 17 residues. V shed 3 bases, J shed 7 bases, and the junction held 12 bases outside the gene matches. The CDR3 region is CASSPPRQGAMWNTIYF. In DNA, the CDR3 is TGTGCCAGCTCACCTCCTCGACAGGGGGCTATGTGGAACACCATATATTTT.

The chain couples TRBV27 to TRBJ2-7, with 7 bases identical to TRBD1. Germline V gives CDR1 MNHEY, CDR2 SMNVEV (reference sequence). CDR3 length: 16 residues. The ends lost 5 bases at V and 6 bases at J; junction bases unmatched: 16. CDR3 amino acids: CASSPTRRQGSGEQYF. DNA for the CDR3: TGTGCCAGCAGTCCTACCCGTAGACAGGGATCCGGCGAGCAGTACTTC.

The rearrangement links TRBV6-5 to TRBJ1-1, with no clear D. This CDR3 contains 13 residues. The germline V gene has CDR1 MNHEY and CDR2 SVGAGI. Trimming took off 7 bases at V and 8 bases at J, with 17 bases between the two ends. CDR3 sequence reads: CASTKDGRLEAFF. The CDR3 DNA is TGTGCCAGCACCAAAGACGGACGTCTAGAAGCTTTCTTT.

The table lists this clone with a count of one. The genes are TRBV6-5 and TRBJ2-3; 8 nucleotides agree with TRBD1. The V and J ends lost 7 bases and 0 bases, in that order; junction bases with no gene match: 3. Germline V gene lookup returns CDR1 MNHEY and CDR2 SVGAGI. This CDR3 comprises 14 residues. The CDR3 DNA follows: TGTGCCAGCAAACGGGACAGGAGCACAGATACGCAGTATTTT. Translation gives CASKRDRSTDTQYF.

The chain carries TRBV14 and TRBJ2-7, with 7 bases matching TRBD1. After removal of 0 bases from V and 3 bases from J, the junction contained 5 bases not matched to a gene. The germline CDR1 and CDR2 sequences are SGHDN and FVKESK. The CDR3 sequence is 15 residues long. The DNA of the CDR3 is TGTGCCAGCAGCCAAGAAACAGGGGTTCTCTACGAGCAGTACTTC. Protein sequence: CASSQETGVLYEQYF.

The rearrangement joins TRBV16 to TRBJ1-4; D is uncertain. Germline assignment: CDR1 KGHSY and CDR2 FQNENV. This CDR3 contains 13 residues. Trimming shortened V by 0 bases and J by 10 bases, and 9 bases separated the two germline ends. DNA for the CDR3: TGTGCCAGCAGCCAATCGATTGGTGGAAAACTGTTTTTT. Translated, it gives CASSQSIGGKLFF. Full variable domain (missing parts from reference TRBV16 and TRBJ1-4): GEEVAQTPKHLVRGEGQKAKLYCAPIKGHSYVFWYQQVLKNEFKFLISFQNENVFDETGMPKERFSAKCLPNSPCSLEIQATKLEDSAVYFCASSQSIGGKLFFGSGTQLSVL.

This chain links TRBV5-4 with TRBJ2-3, with TRBD2 matching 13 bases. The V segment lost 4 bases and the J segment 1 base; nucleotides outside the gene matches: 6. The CDR3 spans 17 residues. The germline gives CDR1 SGHNT, CDR2 YYREEE (reference sequence). CDR3 sequence reads: CASSQGLAGARTDTQYF. CDR3 nucleotide sequence: TGTGCCAGCAGCCAAGGACTAGCGGGGGCCCGCACAGATACGCAGTATTTT. Full variable domain (outside the CDR3, taken from reference TRBV5-4 and TRBJ2-3): ETGVTQSPTHLIKTRGQQVTLRCSSQSGHNTVSWYQQALGQGPQFIFQYYREEENGRGNFPPRFSGLQFPNYSSELNVNALELDDSALYLCASSQGLAGARTDTQYFGPGTRLTVL.

The chain carries TRBV15 and TRBJ2-5; D is perhaps TRBD1 or TRBD2 (5 bases each). V was shortened by 1 base and J by 2 bases, with 17 bases between the two germline ends. The CDR3 totals 17 residues. The germline V gene has CDR1 LNHNV and CDR2 YYDKDF (reference sequence). The CDR3 DNA reads TGTGCCACCAGCAGAGGAAACGGGGCAACATTGCAAGAGACCCAGTACTTC. Residues: CATSRGNGATLQETQYF.

The CDR3 DNA reads as TGTGCCAGTAGTATTAGGGGGAGGATTAGGAGCAGAGACAATCAGCCCCAGCATTTT. It yields the protein CASSIRGRIRSRDNQPQHF. The gene calls are TRBV19 and TRBJ1-5, with D perhaps matching TRBD1 (6 bases). Trimming cost V 3 bases and J 3 bases, with 24 bases left between them. Germline CDR1 and CDR2: LNHDA and SQIVND (reference sequence). This CDR3 has 19 amino acids.

The V and J genes are TRBV9 and TRBJ1-2; possible D gene TRBD1, 5 bases. The CDR3 is 14 amino acids. Per the germline V gene, CDR1 is SGDLS and CDR2 is YYNGEE. V shed 0 bases and J shed 5 bases, with 11 bases lying between them. The CDR3 here is CASSVVGASYGYTF. DNA of the CDR3: TGTGCCAGCAGCGTAGTCGGGGCCTCTTATGGCTACACCTTC.

This chain links TRBV28 with TRBJ1-1; D is ambiguous. The CDR3 length is 11 residues. Germline values: CDR1 MDHEN, CDR2 SYDVKM. The V end lost 6 bases, the J end lost 8 bases, and 10 bases lay between the germline ends. The CDR3 is CASSTIREAFF. CDR3 coding DNA: TGTGCCAGCAGCACCATACGAGAAGCTTTCTTT.

V is TRBV4-2 and J is TRBJ2-6; 9 positions match TRBD1. V trimming: 0 bases; J trimming: 1 base; junction bases outside the gene matches: 4. Germline-derived CDR1 and CDR2 are LGHNA and YNFKEQ. The CDR3 extends over 18 amino acids. The CDR3 coding sequence is TGTGCCAGCAGCCAAGATCGAGACAGGGGGTCTGGGGCCAACGTCCTGACTTTC. Its protein product is CASSQDRDRGSGANVLTF.

The J gene is TRBJ2-7, the V gene TRBV27, with 7 bases identical to TRBD1. Germline V lookup: CDR1 MNHEY, CDR2 SMNVEV (reference sequence). Losses at the gene ends were 7 bases for V and 3 bases for J; bases not matched to a gene: 12. This CDR3 spans 15 amino acids. CDR3 protein: CASKPRRDSFYEQYF. CDR3 nucleotides: TGTGCCAGCAAACCCCGCCGGGACAGCTTCTACGAGCAGTACTTC.

This chain joins TRBV7-8 and TRBJ1-1; TRBD1 is a possible D gene (5 bases). Germline-derived CDR1 and CDR2 are SGHVS and FQNEAQ. The length of the CDR3 is 14 residues. V was cut by 3 bases and J by 7 bases, with 15 bases left in between. The CDR3 bases are TGTGCCAGCAGCTTGTCGCCGGGGGGGGTTGAAGCTTTCTTT. Protein sequence: CASSLSPGGVEAFF.